This entry is about one T cell receptor beta chain. A read error may account for a junction end that differs from germline. The data originate from a study of tumor and adjacent non-tumor tissue in lung cancer. Turning to the study itself: About 4.17 million productive TCRbeta reads were obtained per sample on average.

A modified ARM-PCR protocol with three rounds of nested PCR amplified TCRbeta. TCRdb recomputed calls from the multiplex PCR reads with MiXCR, one row per CDR3 protein. The sample holds under 75,000 distinct CDR3 sequences; less than 75% are singletons and the top ten take about a quarter. The CDR3 runs to 14 residues. No cell sorting was done before RNA was extracted from the tissue. The normal lung tissue was taken more than 3 cm from the tumor edge. The TCR sequence derives from a woman aged 50 to 60 with non-small cell lung cancer. Specimen: distant non-tumor lung tissue. The chain has TRBV12-3 or TRBV12-4 and TRBJ1-6, with TRBD1 as a possible D gene (6 bases). Here the CDR3 DNA reads TGTGCCAGCAGTTCATCGGGGGCTAATTCACACCTCCACTTT. Translating it yields CASSSSGANSHLHF.